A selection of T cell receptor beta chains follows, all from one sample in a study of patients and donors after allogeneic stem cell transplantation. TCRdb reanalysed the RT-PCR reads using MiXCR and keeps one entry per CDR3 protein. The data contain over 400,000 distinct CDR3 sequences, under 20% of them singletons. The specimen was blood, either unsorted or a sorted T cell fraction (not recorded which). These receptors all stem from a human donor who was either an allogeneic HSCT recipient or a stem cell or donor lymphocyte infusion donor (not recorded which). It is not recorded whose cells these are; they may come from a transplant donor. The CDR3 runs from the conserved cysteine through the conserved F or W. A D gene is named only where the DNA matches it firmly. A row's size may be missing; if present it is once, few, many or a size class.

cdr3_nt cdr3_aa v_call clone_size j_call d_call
TGTGCCAGCAGTGGGAGTAGCGGACGTCGGTTCCAGTATTTT CASSGSSGRRFQYF TRBV25-1 . TRBJ2-3 .
TGCAGTGCTAGAGATAGGCTAGCAATACCAGATACGCAGTATTTT CSARDRLAIPDTQYF TRBV20-1 few TRBJ2-3 .
TGTGCCAGCAGCACACAGGGGGTGAAAAATGAGCAGTTCTTC CASSTQGVKNEQFF TRBV5-6 . TRBJ2-1 TRBD1
TGTGCCACCAGCAGAGATGGTGTCACCCAGTACTTC CATSRDGVTQYF TRBV15 . TRBJ2-5 .
TGTGCCAGCAGCTTGGGCCCCGGCGGGATTGAGCAGTTCTTC CASSLGPGGIEQFF TRBV5-8 few TRBJ2-1 .
TGTGCCAGCAGTCCTCGGACCCTAGCGTCAGAGACCCAGTACTTC CASSPRTLASETQYF TRBV25-1 few TRBJ2-5 .
TGTGCCAGCAGTTACCTATCTGGCAATGAGCAGTTCTTC CASSYLSGNEQFF TRBV6-6 . TRBJ2-1 .
TGCAGCGTTGTGCCCGTCGAAGCTTTCTTT CSVVPVEAFF TRBV29-1 . TRBJ1-1 .
TGTGCCAGCCGCCGGGACAAGCCAGGCAATCAGCCCCAGCATTTT CASRRDKPGNQPQHF TRBV2 . TRBJ1-5 .
TGTGCCAGCAGTTACGGGGCCAGCGAAGCTTTCTTT CASSYGASEAFF TRBV6-5 few TRBJ1-1 .
TGCGCCAGCAGCCAAGAGAGCACAGGGAAAGAGACCCAGTACTTC CASSQESTGKETQYF TRBV4-1 . TRBJ2-5 .
TGCAGTGCTCTTGGGAATCGGGGACAGGGTATAAACGAGCAGTACTTC CSALGNRGQGINEQYF TRBV20-1 once TRBJ2-7 TRBD1
TGTGCCAGCTCACCACCGTGGGACAGGGGGCGGGATGAGCAGTTCTTC CASSPPWDRGRDEQFF TRBV18 . TRBJ2-1 TRBD1
TGTGCCAGCAGCCAAGTTGTGGGGGTGAATGAGCAGTTCTTC CASSQVVGVNEQFF TRBV4-2 few TRBJ2-1 .
TGCAGTGCGACCCACAGGGGGAAAAACATTCAGTACTTC CSATHRGKNIQYF TRBV20-1 . TRBJ2-4 TRBD1
TGTGCCAGCAGCTTAGTACGGGGCTCGAACACTGAAGCTTTCTTT CASSLVRGSNTEAFF TRBV7-9 many TRBJ1-1 .
TGTGCCAGCAGCACCGGGACAGGGAATCAGCCCCAGCATTTT CASSTGTGNQPQHF TRBV6-1 . TRBJ1-5 TRBD1
TGTGCCAGCAGCCGCACGCCGGTAAACGAGCAGTACTTC CASSRTPVNEQYF TRBV7-9 few TRBJ2-7 .
TGTGCCAGCAGTTATCAGAGGGGTAAAGATACGCAGTATTTT CASSYQRGKDTQYF TRBV6-5 few TRBJ2-3 .
TGCAGCGGGAGACATTCGATGAACACTGAAGCTTTCTTT CSGRHSMNTEAFF TRBV29-1 many TRBJ1-1 .
TGTGCCAGCAGCTCGACCTTACAGGAAAGTAATGGCTACACCTTC CASSSTLQESNGYTF TRBV7-9 . TRBJ1-2 .
TGCAGCGTTGAGCCGGGACAGACGACCTACACCTTC CSVEPGQTTYTF TRBV29-1 few TRBJ1-2 TRBD1